A single sample is the source of the 23 T cell receptor beta chains below, sequenced in a study of blood T cells in healthy people across ages (dated by TCRdb to the mid-2010s). Library construction relied on 5' RACE. TCRdb shows the sequencer as Illumina HiSeq 2500. The second PCR ran for roughly 6 to 11 cycles and used a J-beta primer mix along with a sample-barcoded 5' primer. The raw public reads went through TCRdb reprocessing: fastp at Q25, MiXCR clone calling, in-frame beta chains kept. Each CDR3 protein appears once, grouped with its most common genes and DNA. This sample has just under 750,000 distinct CDR3 sequences in its table, and roughly 20% of those were observed once. The ten top clones hold about 22% of the sample. The sample was blood. The source is a man in his sixties or seventies in good health.

There are many counts of this clonotype. This sequence joins TRBV10-3 and TRBJ2-3, with D tentatively TRBD2 (7 bases). V lost 4 bases and J lost 0, with 20 bases in between. CDR3 length: 18 residues. CDR1 and CDR2 from the germline V gene are ENHRY and SYGVKD. This CDR3 is CAISAPLNAGASTDTQYF. The CDR3 region has the DNA TGTGCCATCAGTGCCCCCCTGAATGCGGGGGCTAGCACAGATACGCAGTATTTT.

J is TRBJ2-1 and V is TRBV6-1, with 10 positions matching TRBD2. CDR3 size: 16 residues. The junction had 12 bases not matched to a gene; V was cut back by 7 bases and J by 6 bases. Germline values: CDR1 MNHNS, CDR2 SASEGT. The DNA for the CDR3 is TGTGCCAGCAAGAGATCGTTAGCGGGGGGCGTCAATGAGCAGTTCTTC. It codes for CASKRSLAGGVNEQFF.

This clonotype appeared a few times. V usage is TRBV25-1 and J usage is TRBJ2-3, with TRBD2 matching over 15 bases. Germline lookup yields CDR1 MGHDK and CDR2 SYGVNS. The CDR3 length is 18 residues. The V gene end was trimmed by 0 bases and the J gene end by 3 bases; junction bases not matched to a gene: 4. The CDR3 DNA sequence: TGTGCCAGCAGTGAATATAAAGGACTAGCGGGGGGGACAGATACGCAGTATTTT. Protein: CASSEYKGLAGGTDTQYF. Full variable domain (rest looked up from reference TRBV25-1 and TRBJ2-3): EADIYQTPRYLVIGTGKKITLECSQTMGHDKMYWYQQDPGMELHLIHYSYGVNSTEKGDLSSESTVSRIRTEHFPLTLESARPSHTSQYLCASSEYKGLAGGTDTQYFGPGTRLTVL.

This clonotype was recorded at least ten times. V is TRBV11-1 and J is TRBJ2-5; D gene uncertain. In germline, CDR1 is SGHAT, CDR2 FQDESV (reference sequence). The V end lost 7 bases, the J end lost 0 bases, and 3 bases lay between the germline ends. This CDR3 contains 11 residues. CDR3 in DNA: TGTGCCAGCAAATACCAAGAGACCCAGTACTTC. It translates to CASKYQETQYF.

This clonotype was detected only a few times. This rearrangement joins TRBV24-1 to TRBJ2-2; D assignment may be TRBD1 or TRBD2 (6 bases each). V shed 1 base and J shed 1 base, with 21 bases lying between them. The CDR3 consists of 20 residues. From germline, CDR1 is KGHDR and CDR2 SFDVKD. The CDR3 sequence: CATSDFLGGAISGNTGELFF. The CDR3 nucleotides are TGTGCCACCAGTGATTTTTTGGGGGGCGCCATTAGCGGGAACACCGGGGAGCTGTTTTTT.

This clonotype came up many times. The gene calls are TRBV7-2 and TRBJ2-1, with TRBD2 matching 9 bases. The CDR3 runs 15 residues. Germline values: CDR1 SGHTA, CDR2 FQGNSA. Unmatched junction bases numbered 9, after V lost 5 bases and J lost 7 bases. DNA for the CDR3: TGTGCCAGCAGCCTAATAGCGGGAGCTTGGAATGAGCAGTTCTTC. It codes for CASSLIAGAWNEQFF.

V is TRBV7-3 and J is TRBJ2-1, with 7 bases lining up with TRBD2. This CDR3 is built from 15 residues. V trimming: 4 bases; J trimming: 3 bases; junction bases outside the gene matches: 6. Looked up from germline, CDR1 is SGHTA and CDR2 is FQGTGA. CDR3 nucleotides: TGTGCCAGCAGCTCTGGCGGGAGTGTCTACAATGAGCAGTTCTTC. It encodes CASSSGGSVYNEQFF.

This clonotype was recorded at least ten times. V gene TRBV28 combines with J gene TRBJ2-5; maybe TRBD2 (5 bases). This CDR3 spans 16 amino acids. V lost 3 bases and J lost 1, with 15 bases in between. Germline CDR1 and CDR2: MDHEN and SYDVKM. The CDR3 is CASSLRGRYLQETQYF. As DNA, the CDR3 is TGTGCCAGCAGTTTGCGAGGGCGGTACCTCCAAGAGACCCAGTACTTC.

This clonotype was observed a handful of times. The chain combines TRBV6-1 with TRBJ2-3, with D possibly matching TRBD2 (5 bases). The length of the CDR3 is 14 residues. Germline loops: CDR1 MNHNS, CDR2 SASEGT. The germline V and J ends were trimmed by 6 bases and 6 bases, with 16 bases remaining between them. CDR3 region: CASSPGRVADTQYF. DNA of the CDR3: TGTGCCAGCAGCCCCGGGCGGGTAGCGGATACGCAGTATTTT.

The rearrangement joins TRBV2 to TRBJ2-7; D is uncertain. The end of the DNA is better explained by TRBJ2-5, so the J call may be wrong. This CDR3 spans 16 amino acids. Germline V gene lookup returns CDR1 SNHLY and CDR2 FYNNEI. The CDR3 nucleotides are TGTGCCAGCAGTTCTATAGACCTAACCCTGCAAGAGACCCAGTACTTC. It is translated as CASSSIDLTLQETQYF.

This clonotype was counted only a few times. The genes are TRBV7-9 and TRBJ1-1; D is perhaps TRBD1 (5 bases). V dropped 7 bases and J dropped 6 bases, with 18 bases sitting between them. The length of the CDR3 is 14 residues. The germline gives CDR1 SEHNR, CDR2 FQNEAQ (reference sequence). The CDR3: CASIWTSPGAEAFF. The CDR3 nucleotides read TGTGCCAGCATCTGGACAAGCCCCGGGGCTGAAGCTTTCTTT.

The rearrangement links TRBV15 to TRBJ1-4, with D tentatively TRBD1 (6 bases). The germline V and J ends were trimmed by 5 bases and 7 bases, with 20 bases remaining between them. Germline-derived CDR1 and CDR2 are LNHNV and YYDKDF (reference sequence). This CDR3 comprises 16 residues. The DNA for the CDR3 is TGTGCCACCAGCGGCCGTAAGGGGGAAAAAGGTGAAAAACTGTTTTTT. Its translation is CATSGRKGEKGEKLFF.

CDR3 nucleotides: TGTGCCAGCAGTGAATGGCAGGGGTTGGGCGGCTACACCTTC. Translating gives CASSEWQGLGGYTF. The chain joins TRBV25-1 to TRBJ1-2; D might be TRBD1 (6 bases). V lost 1 base, J lost 8 bases, and 14 bases lay in between. The CDR3 has 14 residues. Germline V CDR1 and CDR2: MGHDK, SYGVNS.

This sequence joins TRBV19 and TRBJ2-4; 14 bases are shared with TRBD2. J lost 2 bases, V lost 8 bases, and 11 bases had no gene match. In germline, CDR1 is LNHDA, CDR2 SQIVND (reference sequence). This CDR3 contains 18 residues. CDR3 protein: CASFPGTSGSETKNIQYF. DNA for the CDR3: TGTGCCAGTTTCCCGGGGACTAGCGGGAGCGAAACCAAAAACATTCAGTACTTC.

The gene calls are TRBV3-1 and TRBJ2-1; D remains unclear. Trimming took 0 bases from V and 10 from J, leaving 13 bases between them. The length of the CDR3 is 14 residues. Germline CDR1 reads LGHDT; CDR2 reads YNNKEL (reference sequence). The CDR3, as DNA: TGTGCCAGCAGCCAAGATGCACTAAAAGACGAGCAGTTCTTC. This codes for CASSQDALKDEQFF.

The chain has TRBV10-3 and TRBJ1-1; 7 nucleotides match TRBD1. CDR1 ENHRY and CDR2 SYGVKD come from the germline V gene. This CDR3 is built from 13 residues. Trimming removed 7 bases from V and 2 bases from J; junction bases left unmatched: 4. This CDR3 is CAIKGAHNTEAFF. As DNA, the CDR3 is TGTGCCATCAAGGGGGCCCACAACACTGAAGCTTTCTTT.

The chain's CDR3 is CSARTGKLATNEKLFF. In nucleotides, the CDR3 is TGCAGTGCTAGGACAGGGAAACTTGCAACTAATGAAAAACTGTTTTTT. The chain recombines TRBV20-1 with TRBJ1-4, with 7 positions matching TRBD1. Germline CDR1 DFQATT, CDR2 SNEGSKA (reference sequence). The CDR3 is 16 residues long. The V and J ends lost 3 bases and 0 bases, in that order; junction bases with no gene match: 7.

Concerning this clonotype itself: A much more abundant neighbour one base away suggests this may be a read error. The V call is TRBV7-2, the J call TRBJ2-1; 9 nucleotides line up with TRBD2. The CDR3 consists of 16 residues. Germline assignment: CDR1 SGHTA and CDR2 FQGNSA. The CDR3 loop reads CASNLAWGLASNEQFF. The CDR3 DNA reads as TGTGCCAGCAACTTAGCCTGGGGACTAGCTAGCAATGAGCAGTTCTTC. Full variable domain (remainder filled in from reference TRBV7-2 and TRBJ2-1): GAGVSQSPSNKVTEKGKDVELRCDPISGHTALYWYRQSLGQGLEFLIYFQGNSAPDKSGLPSDRFSAERTGGSVSTLTIQRTQQEDSAVYLCASNLAWGLASNEQFFGPGTRLTVL.

This clonotype was observed a handful of times. The chain carries TRBV20-1 and TRBJ2-5, with D perhaps matching TRBD1 (5 bases). CDR1 and CDR2 (germline): DFQATT, SNEGSKA (reference sequence). The CDR3 sequence is 13 residues long. Trimming took 5 bases from V and 1 from J, leaving 11 bases between them. CDR3 residues: CSAYDSIQETQYF. The CDR3 region has the DNA TGCAGTGCTTATGACAGTATCCAAGAGACCCAGTACTTC.

This rearrangement joins TRBV20-1 to TRBJ1-1, with D possibly matching TRBD1 (6 bases). CDR3 length equals 13 residues. V was trimmed by 5 bases and J by 4 bases, leaving 14 bases between them. The germline gives CDR1 DFQATT, CDR2 SNEGSKA (reference sequence). The CDR3 bases are TGCAGTGCTTGGTTCAGGGGCCGCACTGAAGCTTTCTTT. Translating it yields CSAWFRGRTEAFF.

This clonotype has a count of ten or more. The rearrangement uses TRBV12-3 or TRBV12-4 and TRBJ2-1; 10 bases align to TRBD2. Losses at the gene ends were 1 base for V and 0 bases for J; bases not matched to a gene: 9. The CDR3 is made up of 19 amino acids. CDR3 bases: TGTGCCAGCAGTTTAGGACCCCCGGCTAGCGGGAGCTCCTACAATGAGCAGTTCTTC. Amino acids: CASSLGPPASGSSYNEQFF.

This clonotype was counted between two and nine times. The chain employs TRBV5-1 and TRBJ2-5; 9 nucleotides line up with TRBD1. This CDR3 has 15 amino acids. In germline, CDR1 is SGHRS, CDR2 YFSETQ. V dropped 0 bases and J dropped 3; count of bases not matched to a gene: 3. The CDR3, as DNA: TGCGCCAGCAGCTTGGAGGGGACAGGGAAAGAGACCCAGTACTTC. Translated: CASSLEGTGKETQYF.

The chain couples TRBV11-2 to TRBJ1-1, with 9 bases fitting TRBD1. The CDR3 has 14 residues. J lost 11 bases, V lost 4 bases, and 11 bases had no gene match. In germline, CDR1 is SGHAT, CDR2 FQNNGV. CDR3 sequence: CASSYSRDRVGAFF. The CDR3 region has the DNA TGTGCCAGCAGCTATAGCCGGGACAGGGTCGGCGCTTTCTTT.